This TCR beta chain originates from a study of beta chain features in type 1 diabetes. V lost 5 bases and J lost 0, with 11 bases in between. The CDR3 has 15 amino acids. Germline-derived CDR1 and CDR2 are ENHRY and SYGVKD. Sequenced material consisted of expressed TCRB transcripts (all of the isolated RNA was reverse transcribed). Data came from immunoSEQ multiplex PCR; TCRdb stores just in-frame clones and leaves some out. Among about 900,000 clones listed, around a sixth were seen once. The sequence came from a woman between 18 and 30 years old in good health. Sequencing was performed on naive CD4+ T cells from blood. The chain couples TRBV10-3 to TRBJ2-1, with a tentative D call TRBD2 (6 bases). The CDR3 DNA reads TGTGCCATCAGTTCGGGACTGCCCTCCTACAATGAGCAGTTCTTC. Translating gives CAISSGLPSYNEQFF.